These 21 T cell receptor beta chains originate from one sample sequenced in a study of shared clonotypes between healthy human individuals. Sequencing was performed with immunoSEQ multiplex PCR; in TCRdb, only in-frame clones are kept and a portion is missing. Of 450,000 to 500,000 clones in the sample, roughly 80% were seen once. Sequencing used PBMCs. All receptors derive from a woman aged 40 to 50 in good health. Some clones in this sample may be carry-over from other donors' samples.

The chain links TRBV28 to TRBJ1-2; the match to TRBD1 covers 11 bases. Germline V CDR1 and CDR2: MDHEN, SYDVKM. J lost 8 bases, V lost 6 bases, and 8 bases had no gene match. The CDR3 covers 14 residues. This chain's CDR3 is CASSIGQGAYGYTF. CDR3 in DNA: TGTGCCAGCAGCATAGGACAGGGGGCTTACGGCTACACCTTC.

The sample holds a few counts of this clone. This likely came from a read error, as a far larger clone is one base away. This rearrangement joins TRBV29-1 to TRBJ1-2; D not certain. Looked up from germline, CDR1 is SQVTM and CDR2 is ANQGSEA. Trimming stripped 0 bases from V and 1 base from J, with 3 bases between. The CDR3 is made up of 12 amino acids. The chain's CDR3 is CSVEDNNYGYTF. CDR3 sequence (DNA): TGCAGCGTTGAAGACAATAACTATGGCTACACCTTC.

V is TRBV2 and J is TRBJ2-1, with D possibly TRBD1 on 5 matching bases. This CDR3 is built from 14 residues. Germline V gives CDR1 SNHLY, CDR2 FYNNEI. V was pared by 7 bases and J by 4 bases, with 14 bases between. In nucleotides, the CDR3 is TGTGCCAGCACCAACAAGCAGGGTTACAATGAGCAGTTCTTC. It translates to CASTNKQGYNEQFF.

The chain employs TRBV6-1 and TRBJ1-5; tentative D call: TRBD1 (6 bases). The CDR3 is made up of 16 amino acids. The ends were cut back, 6 bases at V and 3 bases at J, with 18 bases in the middle. The germline V gene has CDR1 MNHNS and CDR2 SASEGT. In DNA form, the CDR3 reads TGTGCCAGCAGGGAAACCAGGGGCCCGCTCAATCAGCCCCAGCATTTT. Translation: CASRETRGPLNQPQHF.

Concerning this clone: A far larger clone is just one base off, so this is likely a read error. This same CDR3 is encoded by further DNA sequences in the sample. V gene TRBV4-3 combines with J gene TRBJ2-3; D is perhaps TRBD1 (5 bases). V lost 3 bases to trimming and J lost 4 bases, with 11 bases between them. Looked up from germline, CDR1 is LGHNA and CDR2 is YSLEER. The CDR3 has 14 amino acids. CDR3: CASSQGLEADTQYF. The CDR3 DNA reads as TGCGCCAGCAGCCAGGGGCTAGAGGCAGATACGCAGTATTTT.

The J gene is TRBJ1-1, the V gene TRBV28; a possible D gene is TRBD1 (6 bases). The CDR3 runs to 15 residues. Deletions cut 1 base from V and 1 base from J, with 10 bases between. CDR1 and CDR2 (germline): MDHEN, SYDVKM. CDR3: CASSLSTGTNTEAFF. CDR3 sequence (DNA): TGTGCCAGCAGTTTATCTACAGGGACGAACACTGAAGCTTTCTTT.

Of note for this clone: This CDR3 is also generated by other DNA sequences in the sample. The gene calls are TRBV5-5 and TRBJ1-1; 7 positions match TRBD1. This CDR3 comprises 13 residues. Trimming cost V 2 bases and J 3 bases; bases outside gene matches: 1. CDR1 is SGHKS and CDR2 is YYEKEE in the germline V gene (reference sequence). CDR3 residues: CASSFQGDTEAFF. The CDR3 DNA is TGTGCCAGCAGCTTTCAGGGGGACACTGAAGCTTTCTTT.

The genes are TRBV5-1 and TRBJ1-2, with D possibly matching TRBD1 (6 bases). Between the trimmed V and J ends, which lost 4 bases and 8 bases, there was a span of 12 bases. This CDR3 contains 12 residues. CDR1 and CDR2 from the germline V gene are SGHRS and YFSETQ. The CDR3 is CASSGDTRGYTF. In DNA form, the CDR3 reads TGCGCCAGCAGCGGGGACACCCGGGGCTACACCTTC. Complete variable domain (other parts from reference TRBV5-1 and TRBJ1-2): KAGVTQTPRYLIKTRGQQVTLSCSPISGHRSVSWYQQTPGQGLQFLFEYFSETQRNKGNFPGRFSGRQFSNSRSEMNVSTLELGDSALYLCASSGDTRGYTFGSGTRLTVV.

For the CDR3, the DNA is TGCGCCAGCAGTGAGTCTTGGGGGCAGTTCTTC. As protein: CASSESWGQFF. The chain employs TRBV10-2 and TRBJ2-1, with D hard to call. V lost 0 bases and J 12 bases, leaving 6 bases between the germline ends. The CDR3 spans 11 residues. Germline lookup yields CDR1 WSHSY and CDR2 SAAADI.

This chain uses TRBV5-4 with TRBJ2-2; D unclear. V lost 3 bases, J lost 2 bases, and 8 bases lay in between. CDR1 and CDR2 (germline): SGHNT, YYREEE (reference sequence). The CDR3 is made up of 14 amino acids. In DNA, the CDR3 is TGTGCCAGCAGCTCTGCTCGAAACACCGGGGAGCTGTTTTTT. It codes for CASSSARNTGELFF.

The chain combines TRBV30 with TRBJ2-1; D possibly matches TRBD1 or TRBD2 (5 bases each). Germline V gives CDR1 GTSNPN, CDR2 SVGIG (reference sequence). The CDR3 sequence is 14 residues long. The germline V and J ends were trimmed by 4 bases and 7 bases, with 17 bases remaining between them. For the CDR3, the DNA is TGTGCCTGGACGGTGGGGCTAGCAAGGAATGAGCAGTTCTTC. Amino acids: CAWTVGLARNEQFF.

This chain joins TRBV6-5 and TRBJ2-2; D gene uncertain. Deletions cut 6 bases from V and 7 bases from J, with 18 bases between. Germline values: CDR1 MNHEY, CDR2 SVGAGI. This CDR3 spans 15 amino acids. The CDR3 coding sequence is TGTGCCAGCAGGACTCTCGAGAGGCAAGGCGGGGAGCTGTTTTTT. It translates to CASRTLERQGGELFF.

This clone was recorded once. This chain links TRBV15 with TRBJ1-1; D unresolved. Trimming removed 8 bases at V and 0 bases at J, with 7 bases between. Germline V gene sequence: CDR1 LNHNV, CDR2 YYDKDF (reference sequence). This CDR3 comprises 12 residues. The CDR3 DNA reads as TGTGCCACCCAAAACATGAACACTGAAGCTTTCTTT. Amino acid sequence: CATQNMNTEAFF.

The gene calls are TRBV13 and TRBJ1-1, with D unresolved. Germline assignment: CDR1 PRHDT and CDR2 FYEKMQ (reference sequence). The CDR3 is 15 amino acids. Trimming shortened V by 0 bases and J by 4 bases, and 12 bases separated the two germline ends. The CDR3 region is CASSLGRGGSTEAFF. In DNA, the CDR3 is TGTGCCAGCAGCTTAGGCCGTGGAGGGAGCACTGAAGCTTTCTTT.

V and J are TRBV6-5 and TRBJ2-4; D ambiguous. CDR1 is MNHEY, CDR2 SVGAGI, per germline. This CDR3 has 14 residues. Between the trimmed V and J ends, which lost 2 bases and 0 bases, there was a span of 5 bases. As DNA, the CDR3 is TGTGCCAGCAGTTACATCTTAGCCAAAAACATTCAGTACTTC. Translated: CASSYILAKNIQYF.

The rearrangement uses TRBV9 and TRBJ1-3; D gene unclear. Germline CDR1 SGDLS, CDR2 YYNGEE. The CDR3 is 17 residues long. Trimming shortened V by 0 bases and J by 4 bases, and 17 bases separated the two germline ends. The CDR3 sequence: CASSVAYSSATGNTIYF. DNA of the CDR3: TGTGCCAGCAGCGTAGCTTATTCCTCGGCTACCGGAAACACCATATATTTT.

The J gene is TRBJ1-2, the V gene TRBV5-4; a weak D match, TRBD1 (6 bases). The CDR3 is made up of 14 amino acids. From germline, CDR1 is SGHNT and CDR2 YYREEE (reference sequence). Trimming took off 2 bases at V and 1 base at J, with 9 bases between the two ends. CDR3 sequence reads: CASSFRGGNYGYTF. The CDR3 coding sequence is TGTGCCAGCAGCTTCAGGGGAGGTAACTATGGCTACACCTTC.

CDR3 in DNA: TGTGCCAGTATGCCCGGGACTACAATTACTCAGCCCCAGCATTTT. The encoded protein is CASMPGTTITQPQHF. This chain joins TRBV19 and TRBJ1-5, with D perhaps matching TRBD1 (5 bases). Between the trimmed V and J ends, which lost 7 bases and 6 bases, there was a span of 19 bases. In germline, CDR1 is LNHDA, CDR2 SQIVND (reference sequence). This CDR3 is built from 15 residues.

As concerns this clone: This probably arose from a read error, given a far larger clone one base away. This CDR3 fails to terminate in the conserved phenylalanine or tryptophan, so it likely reflects a read error. This sample includes further DNA sequences coding for the same CDR3. The gene calls are TRBV27 and TRBJ2-7; the match to TRBD1 covers 9 bases. Trimming took 2 bases from V and 4 from J; bases not matched to a gene: 0. Germline V gives CDR1 MNHEY, CDR2 SMNVEV (reference sequence). This CDR3 has 13 amino acids. DNA for the CDR3: TGTGCCAGCAGTTTAGGGACAGGGTACGAGCAGTACTTA. Translating it yields CASSLGTGYEQYL.

The V gene is TRBV28, the J gene TRBJ2-1, with a possible D match to TRBD2 (6 bases). V lost 5 bases and J 8 bases, leaving 10 bases between the germline ends. CDR1 and CDR2 (germline): MDHEN, SYDVKM. This CDR3 contains 12 residues. The CDR3 sequence is CASSVGRDEQFF. The DNA for the CDR3 is TGTGCCAGCAGTGTCGGGAGAGATGAGCAGTTCTTC.

This chain connects TRBV27 to TRBJ1-1; D call uncertain. Germline V gene data show CDR1 as MNHEY and CDR2 as SMNVEV (reference sequence). Trimming cost V 5 bases and J 4 bases, with 17 bases left between them. The CDR3 is 15 residues long. DNA of the CDR3: TGTGCCAGCAGTCTATACCTACTCCGGGGCACTGAAGCTTTCTTT. Translated, it gives CASSLYLLRGTEAFF.